A single sample is the source of the 2 T cell receptor beta chains below, sequenced in a study of shared clonotypes between healthy human individuals. The repertoire was sequenced with immunoSEQ multiplex PCR; TCRdb's copy has only in-frame clones and lacks some. The sample includes some 1,100,000 clones, around 78% of them seen just once. Sequencing was performed on memory CD4+ T cells from PBMCs. Subset denoted: CD45RA-negative fraction. These receptors came from a young man in good health. Some clones in this sample may be carry-over from other donors' samples.

V usage is TRBV7-2 and J usage is TRBJ1-1; D unclear. CDR3 length equals 11 residues. Trimming removed 3 bases at V and 7 bases at J, with 6 bases between. The germline CDR1 and CDR2 sequences are SGHTA and FQGNSA. This chain's CDR3 is CASSFFSEAFF. The CDR3 DNA follows: TGTGCCAGCAGCTTCTTCAGTGAAGCTTTCTTT.

The rearrangement uses TRBV11-1 and TRBJ2-2, with 7 nucleotides matching TRBD2. The CDR3 consists of 14 residues. The germline V gene has CDR1 SGHAT and CDR2 FQDESV (reference sequence). After removal of 5 bases from V and 4 bases from J, the junction contained 4 bases not matched to a gene. The CDR3 loop reads CASSPLAVTGELFF. The CDR3 nucleotides read TGTGCCAGCAGCCCCCTAGCGGTCACCGGGGAGCTGTTTTTT. The full variable domain, rest sourced from reference TRBV11-1 and TRBJ2-2, is EAEVAQSPRYKITEKSQAVAFWCDPISGHATLYWYRQILGQGPELLVQFQDESVVDDSQLPKDRFSAERLKGVDSTLKIQPAELGDSAMYLCASSPLAVTGELFFGEGSRLTVL.